These 18 T cell receptor beta chains were sequenced from one sample in a study of somatic mutations in cytotoxic T cells in rheumatoid arthritis (TCRdb year 2017). The library relied on the immunoSEQ multiplex PCR assay. The immuneACCESS repertoire file appears here via TCRdb, limited to in-frame rearrangements. These files lack a portion of the clones; in checked studies, under half of the deficit traces to unresolved V genes, and the cause of the others is not known. The sample table holds 25,000 to 30,000 clones, of which about 87% were seen once. The top ten clonotypes cover less than 9.5% of the sample. Specimen: CD8+ T cells sorted from blood. All receptors derive from an adult with rheumatoid arthritis.

CDR3 sequence (DNA): TGTGCCAGTAGTACGGGACTAGCGGAGGCCTTCTCCTACAATGAGCAGTTCTTC. Translated: CASSTGLAEAFSYNEQFF. The chain is built from TRBV19 and TRBJ2-1; 11 positions agree with TRBD2. CDR1 and CDR2 from the germline V gene are LNHDA and SQIVND (reference sequence). The trim removed 4 bases at V and 0 bases at J, leaving 8 bases unmatched. The CDR3 runs 18 residues.

The chain links TRBV19 to TRBJ2-1, with D unresolved. This CDR3 is built from 13 residues. The germline gives CDR1 LNHDA, CDR2 SQIVND (reference sequence). Trimming took off 3 bases at V and 6 bases at J, with 9 bases between the two ends. CDR3 bases: TGTGCCAGTAGTATTTGGGCTAGCAATGAGCAGTTCTTC. The encoded protein is CASSIWASNEQFF. Combining the CDR3 with reference TRBV19 and TRBJ2-1 gives the whole variable domain DGGITQSPKYLFRKEGQNVTLSCEQNLNHDAMYWYRQDPGQGLRLIYYSQIVNDFQKGDIAEGYSVSREKKESFPLTVTSAQKNPTAFYLCASSIWASNEQFFGPGTRLTVL.

The table lists this clone with a count of one. The V gene is TRBV4-1, the J gene TRBJ2-6; 11 positions match TRBD1. This CDR3 contains 16 residues. The V segment lost 7 bases and the J segment 4 bases; nucleotides outside the gene matches: 6. Germline CDR1 and CDR2: MGHRA and YSYEKL. The CDR3 sequence: CASNPGQGDGANVLTF. As DNA, the CDR3 is TGCGCCAGCAACCCGGGACAGGGGGACGGGGCCAACGTCCTGACTTTC.

This chain connects TRBV7-9 to TRBJ1-4, with D perhaps TRBD1 (5 bases). The CDR3 covers 13 residues. Trimming took off 4 bases at V and 8 bases at J, with 11 bases between the two ends. Germline CDR1 SEHNR, CDR2 FQNEAQ (reference sequence). The DNA for the CDR3 is TGTGCCAGCAGCTCCCCAGGGATCGAAAAACTGTTTTTT. It encodes CASSSPGIEKLFF. Full variable domain (rest looked up from reference TRBV7-9 and TRBJ1-4): DTGVSQNPRHKITKRGQNVTFRCDPISEHNRLYWYRQTLGQGPEFLTYFQNEAQLEKSRLLSDRFSAERPKGSFSTLEIQRTEQGDSAMYLCASSSPGIEKLFFGSGTQLSVL.

J is TRBJ1-2 and V is TRBV6-5; D possibly corresponds to TRBD1 (5 bases). With 0 bases removed from V and 4 bases from J, the gap between germline ends came to 12 bases. The CDR3 has 15 residues. From germline, CDR1 is MNHEY and CDR2 SVGAGI. The CDR3 reads CASSYSPAGGYGYTF. CDR3 DNA: TGTGCCAGCAGTTACTCTCCGGCGGGGGGCTATGGCTACACCTTC.

V gene TRBV27 combines with J gene TRBJ2-1; TRBD2 agrees at 12 bases. Germline loops: CDR1 MNHEY, CDR2 SMNVEV (reference sequence). The junction had 7 bases not matched to a gene; V was cut back by 2 bases and J by 8 bases. The CDR3 spans 16 residues. CDR3 coding DNA: TGTGCCAGCAGTTTAAGTCTAGCGGGGGGGCCGGATGAGCAGTTCTTC. Protein sequence: CASSLSLAGGPDEQFF.

As to this clone: The same CDR3 is also encoded by other DNA sequences in this sample. The chain employs TRBV30 and TRBJ2-7; D remains unclear. The V gene lost 1 base and the J gene lost 0 bases, with 7 bases spanning the gap. The CDR3 is 13 amino acids. Looked up from germline, CDR1 is GTSNPN and CDR2 is SVGIG (reference sequence). The CDR3 sequence: CAWSGGSSYEQYF. CDR3 bases: TGTGCCTGGAGTGGGGGATCCTCCTACGAGCAGTACTTC.

The chain has TRBV7-3 and TRBJ2-6, with D perhaps matching TRBD1 (5 bases). The length of the CDR3 is 16 residues. Per the germline V gene, CDR1 is SGHTA and CDR2 is FQGTGA. The V end was cut by 5 bases, the J end by 3 bases, with 14 bases between. DNA of the CDR3: TGTGCCAGCAGCCGTTCAGGGTTAAGTGGGGCCAACGTCCTGACTTTC. Translation gives CASSRSGLSGANVLTF.

J is TRBJ2-4 and V is TRBV6-1, with a weak D call TRBD2 (6 bases). The CDR3 has 16 residues. Germline CDR1 MNHNS, CDR2 SASEGT. Trimming removed 6 bases at V and 0 bases at J, with 15 bases between. CDR3 in amino acids: CASSERWGLAKNIQYF. The CDR3 DNA follows: TGTGCCAGCAGCGAACGGTGGGGACTAGCCAAAAACATTCAGTACTTC.

This sequence joins TRBV5-6 and TRBJ2-5; D gene uncertain. The assigned J gene may be wrong: the sequence end matches TRBJ2-7 better. Germline CDR1 is SGHDT and CDR2 is YYEEEE. The CDR3 is 12 amino acids. The CDR3 sequence is CASSLGSSEQYF. The DNA of the CDR3 is TGTGCCAGCAGCTTGGGGAGTTCCGAGCAGTACTTC.

The gene calls are TRBV7-8 and TRBJ2-1; TRBD2 matches at 15 bases. Germline V gene sequence: CDR1 SGHVS, CDR2 FQNEAQ. CDR3 size: 19 residues. With 5 bases clipped from V and 4 bases from J, the junction kept 12 bases outside the gene matches. CDR3 in DNA: TGTGCCAGCAGCCAAGAGTACGGGACTAGCGGGAGGAGATACAATGAGCAGTTCTTC. Residues: CASSQEYGTSGRRYNEQFF. Full variable domain (missing parts from reference TRBV7-8 and TRBJ2-1): GAGVSQSPRYKVAKRGQDVALRCDPISGHVSLFWYQQALGQGPEFLTYFQNEAQLDKSGLPSDRFFAERPEGSVSTLKIQRTQQEDSAVYLCASSQEYGTSGRRYNEQFFGPGTRLTVL.

The chain links TRBV5-4 to TRBJ2-7; 7 bases are a match to TRBD1. The CDR3 extends over 13 amino acids. V shed 6 bases, J shed 6 bases, and the junction held 9 bases outside the gene matches. Germline CDR1 is SGHNT and CDR2 is YYREEE (reference sequence). CDR3 sequence: CASTREAGGEQYF. CDR3 DNA sequence: TGTGCCAGCACCCGGGAAGCAGGGGGCGAGCAGTACTTC. Full variable domain (rest looked up from reference TRBV5-4 and TRBJ2-7): ETGVTQSPTHLIKTRGQQVTLRCSSQSGHNTVSWYQQALGQGPQFIFQYYREEENGRGNFPPRFSGLQFPNYSSELNVNALELDDSALYLCASTREAGGEQYFGPGTRLTVT.

CDR3 nucleotides: TGTGCCAGCAGTGAATACGGGGGACAGTTTAGTACCTACGAGCAGTACTTC. This encodes CASSEYGGQFSTYEQYF. The V and J genes are TRBV2 and TRBJ2-7; a possible D gene is TRBD1 (7 bases). Germline CDR1 reads SNHLY; CDR2 reads FYNNEI. The CDR3 has 17 residues. V dropped 2 bases and J dropped 2 bases, with 19 bases sitting between them.

V gene TRBV6-5 combines with J gene TRBJ2-5; D is possibly TRBD1 or TRBD2 (6 bases each). The CDR3 runs 11 residues. Germline loops: CDR1 MNHEY, CDR2 SVGAGI. The V gene lost 5 bases and the J gene lost 7 bases, with 8 bases spanning the gap. The chain's CDR3 is CASSGGGTQYF. In nucleotides, the CDR3 is TGTGCCAGCAGTGGAGGGGGGACCCAGTACTTC.

The rearrangement links TRBV7-8 to TRBJ2-1; D is perhaps TRBD1 (6 bases). The V and J ends lost 5 bases and 5 bases respectively, with 16 bases between them. The length of the CDR3 is 15 residues. From germline, CDR1 is SGHVS and CDR2 FQNEAQ. The CDR3 region is CASSGLMGAHNEQFF. The CDR3 DNA reads as TGTGCCAGCAGCGGCCTTATGGGGGCCCACAATGAGCAGTTCTTC.

This chain links TRBV27 with TRBJ2-7; possible D gene TRBD1, 5 bases. V lost 0 bases, J lost 6 bases, and 9 bases lay in between. CDR3 size: 13 residues. Germline V CDR1 and CDR2: MNHEY, SMNVEV (reference sequence). CDR3 DNA sequence: TGTGCCAGCAGTTTATCGGCAGGGTTCGAGCAGTACTTC. It codes for CASSLSAGFEQYF.

The V gene is TRBV4-3, the J gene TRBJ1-2; tentatively, D is TRBD1 (6 bases). Deletions cut 2 bases from V and 0 bases from J, with 10 bases between. Germline CDR1 and CDR2: LGHNA and YSLEER. The CDR3 covers 15 residues. The CDR3 region is CASSQRGLANYGYTF. The CDR3 DNA sequence: TGCGCCAGCAGCCAACGGGGGCTCGCTAACTATGGCTACACCTTC.

The CDR3 spells CASSYSGDEQFF. As DNA, the CDR3 is TGTGCCAGCAGTTACTCGGGCGATGAGCAGTTCTTC. The V and J genes are TRBV6-5 and TRBJ2-1; D gene ambiguous. Germline V gene sequence: CDR1 MNHEY, CDR2 SVGAGI. The CDR3 sequence is 12 residues long. Trimming removed 0 bases at V and 8 bases at J, with 5 bases between.